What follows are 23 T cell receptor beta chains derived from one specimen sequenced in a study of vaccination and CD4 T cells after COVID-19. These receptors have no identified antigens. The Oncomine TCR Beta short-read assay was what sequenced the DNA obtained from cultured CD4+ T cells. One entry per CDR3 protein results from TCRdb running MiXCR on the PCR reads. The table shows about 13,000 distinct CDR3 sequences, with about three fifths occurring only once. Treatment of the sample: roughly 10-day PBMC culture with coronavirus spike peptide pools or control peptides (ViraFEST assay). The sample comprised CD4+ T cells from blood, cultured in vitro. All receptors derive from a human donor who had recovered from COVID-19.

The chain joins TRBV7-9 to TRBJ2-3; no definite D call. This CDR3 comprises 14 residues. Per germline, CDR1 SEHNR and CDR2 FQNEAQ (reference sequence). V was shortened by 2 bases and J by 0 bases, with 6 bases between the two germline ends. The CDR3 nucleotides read TGTGCCAGCAGCTTACCCCGTAGCACAGATACGCAGTATTTT. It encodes CASSLPRSTDTQYF.

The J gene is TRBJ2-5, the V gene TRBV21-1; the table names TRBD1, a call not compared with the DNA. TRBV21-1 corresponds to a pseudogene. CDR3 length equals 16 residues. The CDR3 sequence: CASSMGGTGYRETQYF. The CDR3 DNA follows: TGTGCCAGCAGCATGGGGGGGACAGGGTATCGGGAGACCCAGTACTTC.

CDR3 sequence (DNA): TGCCTTTCCCCAGGGAACTATGGCTACACCTTC. Translating it yields CLSPGNYGYTF. This chain connects TRBV20-1 to TRBJ1-2, with TRBD1 as a possible D gene (5 bases). The CDR3 is made up of 11 amino acids. Germline V lookup: CDR1 DFQATT, CDR2 SNEGSKA (reference sequence).

This chain's CDR3 is CASSDSAGGSTDTQYF. The CDR3 region has the DNA TGTGCCAGCAGTGACTCAGCGGGAGGTAGCACAGATACGCAGTATTTT. The chain couples TRBV6-4 to TRBJ2-3, with TRBD2 matching 9 bases. The V gene's germline CDR1 is MRHNA and CDR2 SNTAGT. The trim removed 0 bases at V and 0 bases at J, leaving 1 base unmatched. The CDR3 is 16 amino acids.

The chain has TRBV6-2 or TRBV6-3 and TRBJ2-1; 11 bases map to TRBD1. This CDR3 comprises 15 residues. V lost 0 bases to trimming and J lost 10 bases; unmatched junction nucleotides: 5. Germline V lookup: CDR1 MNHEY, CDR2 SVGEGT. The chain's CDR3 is CASSYSRDRGVEQFF. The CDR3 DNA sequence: TGTGCCAGCAGTTACTCGAGGGACAGGGGGGTAGAGCAGTTCTTC.

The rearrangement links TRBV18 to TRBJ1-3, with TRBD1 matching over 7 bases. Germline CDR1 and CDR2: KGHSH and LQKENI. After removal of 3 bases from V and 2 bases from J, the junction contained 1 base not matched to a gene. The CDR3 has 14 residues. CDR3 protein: CASSPTGTGNTIYF. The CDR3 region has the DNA TGTGCCAGCTCACCGACAGGGACTGGAAACACCATATATTTT.

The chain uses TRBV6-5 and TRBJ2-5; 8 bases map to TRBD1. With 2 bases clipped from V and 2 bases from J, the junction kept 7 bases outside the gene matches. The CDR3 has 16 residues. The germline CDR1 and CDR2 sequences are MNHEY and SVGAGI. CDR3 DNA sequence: TGTGCCAGCAGTTACGGACAGGGACCAACTCAAGAGACCCAGTACTTC. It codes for CASSYGQGPTQETQYF.

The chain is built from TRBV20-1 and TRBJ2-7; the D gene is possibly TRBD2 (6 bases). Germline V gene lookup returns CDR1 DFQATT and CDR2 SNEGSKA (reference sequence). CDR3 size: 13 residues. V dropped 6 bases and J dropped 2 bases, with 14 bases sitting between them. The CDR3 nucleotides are TGCAGTGCGCAAACGGCGGGAACCTACGAGCAGTACTTC. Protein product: CSAQTAGTYEQYF.

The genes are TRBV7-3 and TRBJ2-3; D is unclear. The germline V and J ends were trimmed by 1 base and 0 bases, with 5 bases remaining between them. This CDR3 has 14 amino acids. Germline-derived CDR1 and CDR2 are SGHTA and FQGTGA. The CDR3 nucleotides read TGTGCCAGCAGCTTAAGGCCCAGCACAGATACGCAGTATTTT. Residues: CASSLRPSTDTQYF.

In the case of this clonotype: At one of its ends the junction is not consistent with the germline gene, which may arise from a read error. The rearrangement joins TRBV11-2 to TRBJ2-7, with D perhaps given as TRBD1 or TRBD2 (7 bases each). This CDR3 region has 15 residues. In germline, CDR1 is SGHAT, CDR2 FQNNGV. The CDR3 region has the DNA TGCGCCAGCAGCCCCCAGGGGGGGCCGACCTACGAGCAGTACTTC. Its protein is CASSPQGGPTYEQYF.

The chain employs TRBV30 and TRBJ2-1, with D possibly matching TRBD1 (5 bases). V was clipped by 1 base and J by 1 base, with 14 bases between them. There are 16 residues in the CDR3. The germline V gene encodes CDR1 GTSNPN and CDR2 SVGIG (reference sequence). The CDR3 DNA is TGTGCCTGGAGTGGTAACCTCAGGGTTTCCTACAATGAGCAGTTCTTC. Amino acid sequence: CAWSGNLRVSYNEQFF.

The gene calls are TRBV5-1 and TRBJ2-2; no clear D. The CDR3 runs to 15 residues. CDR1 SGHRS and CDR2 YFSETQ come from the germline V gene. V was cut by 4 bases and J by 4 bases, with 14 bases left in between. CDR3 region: CASSPPATTTGELFF. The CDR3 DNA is TGCGCCAGCAGCCCCCCGGCCACCACCACCGGGGAGCTGTTTTTT.

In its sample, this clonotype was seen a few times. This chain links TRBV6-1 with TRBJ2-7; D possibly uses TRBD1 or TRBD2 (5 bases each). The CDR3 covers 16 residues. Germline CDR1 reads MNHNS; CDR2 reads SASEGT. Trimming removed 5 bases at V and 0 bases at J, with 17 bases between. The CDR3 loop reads CASSQGASLSSYEQYF. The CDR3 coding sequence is TGTGCCAGCAGTCAAGGGGCTAGCCTAAGCTCCTACGAGCAGTACTTC.

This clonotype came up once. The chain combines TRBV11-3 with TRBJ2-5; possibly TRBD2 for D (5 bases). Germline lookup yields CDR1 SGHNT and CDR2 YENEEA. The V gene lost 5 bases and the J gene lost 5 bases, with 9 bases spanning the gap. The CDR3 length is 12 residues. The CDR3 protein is CASSDYRETQYF. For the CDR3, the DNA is TGTGCCAGCAGCGACTACCGGGAGACCCAGTACTTC.

CDR3 region: CSARGQGFTEAFF. In DNA, the CDR3 is TGCAGTGCTAGGGGACAGGGTTTCACTGAAGCTTTCTTT. The chain recombines TRBV20-1 with TRBJ1-1, with TRBD1 identical over 9 bases. Unmatched junction bases numbered 3, after V lost 3 bases and J lost 4 bases. Germline CDR1 reads DFQATT; CDR2 reads SNEGSKA (reference sequence). The CDR3 consists of 13 residues.

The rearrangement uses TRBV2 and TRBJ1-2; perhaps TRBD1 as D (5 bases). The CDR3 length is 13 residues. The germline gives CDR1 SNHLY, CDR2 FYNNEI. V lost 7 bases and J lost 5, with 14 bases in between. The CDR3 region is CASTGTVAYGYTF. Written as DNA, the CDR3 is TGTGCCAGCACCGGGACCGTTGCTTATGGCTACACCTTC. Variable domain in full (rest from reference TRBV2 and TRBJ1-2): EPEVTQTPSHQVTQMGQEVILRCVPISNHLYFYWYRQILGQKVEFLVSFYNNEISEKSEIFDDQFSVERPDGSNFTLKIRSTKLEDSAMYFCASTGTVAYGYTFGSGTRLTVV.

CDR3 protein: CASSGQGYYGYTF. The DNA for the CDR3 is TGTGCCAGCAGCGGACAGGGGTACTATGGCTACACCTTC. This chain joins TRBV2 and TRBJ1-2, with 9 nucleotides matching TRBD1. V dropped 6 bases and J dropped 3; count of bases not matched to a gene: 2. There are 13 residues in the CDR3. Germline V CDR1 and CDR2: SNHLY, FYNNEI. Full variable domain (outside the CDR3, taken from reference TRBV2 and TRBJ1-2): EPEVTQTPSHQVTQMGQEVILRCVPISNHLYFYWYRQILGQKVEFLVSFYNNEISEKSEIFDDQFSVERPDGSNFTLKIRSTKLEDSAMYFCASSGQGYYGYTFGSGTRLTVV.

CDR3 region: CASSPGRDPRRRDTQYF. As DNA, the CDR3 is TGTGCCAGCAGTCCAGGCCGGGACCCCCGTAGGCGCGATACGCAGTATTTT. This chain links TRBV28 with TRBJ2-3; D tentatively fits TRBD1 or TRBD2 (5 bases each). This CDR3 is 17 amino acids long. Trimming left V 5 bases short and J 6 bases short, with 24 bases between. The germline V gene has CDR1 MDHEN and CDR2 SYDVKM.

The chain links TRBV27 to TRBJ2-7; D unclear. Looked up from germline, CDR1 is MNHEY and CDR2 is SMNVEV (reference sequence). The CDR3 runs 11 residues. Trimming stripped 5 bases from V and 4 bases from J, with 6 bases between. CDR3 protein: CASSLGYEQYF. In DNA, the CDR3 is TGTGCCAGCAGTCTAGGGTACGAGCAGTACTTC.

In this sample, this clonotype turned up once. This CDR3 is CASSSVLNQPQHF. Written as DNA, the CDR3 is TGTGCCAGTAGTTCAGTGCTCAATCAGCCCCAGCATTTT. The rearrangement links TRBV19 to TRBJ1-5; D remains ambiguous. The CDR3 runs 13 residues. Per the germline V gene, CDR1 is LNHDA and CDR2 is SQIVND (reference sequence). Trimming cost V 5 bases and J 3 bases, with 8 bases left between them.

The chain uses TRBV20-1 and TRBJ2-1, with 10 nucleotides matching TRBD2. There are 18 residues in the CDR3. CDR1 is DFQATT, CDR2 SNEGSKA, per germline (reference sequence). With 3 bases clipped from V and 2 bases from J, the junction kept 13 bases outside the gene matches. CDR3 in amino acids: CSASVASGSLRTYNEQFF. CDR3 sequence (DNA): TGCAGTGCTAGCGTTGCTAGCGGGAGCCTCCGAACCTACAATGAGCAGTTCTTC.

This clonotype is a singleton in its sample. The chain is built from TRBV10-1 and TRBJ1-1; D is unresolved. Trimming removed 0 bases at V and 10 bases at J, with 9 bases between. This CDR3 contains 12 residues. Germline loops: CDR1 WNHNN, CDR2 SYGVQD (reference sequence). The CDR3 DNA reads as TGCGCCAGCAGTGAGTCCGGTAGAGGAGCTTTCTTT. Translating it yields CASSESGRGAFF.

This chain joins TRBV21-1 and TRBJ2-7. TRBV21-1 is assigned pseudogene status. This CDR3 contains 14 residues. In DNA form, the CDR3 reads TGTGCCAGCAGCAACCAAAGACGGCCTTACGAGCAGTACTTC. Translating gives CASSNQRRPYEQYF.